What follows describes a single TCR beta chain. Its target antigen remains unknown. No much larger clonotype is one base removed from it; base qualities were not supplied. TCR beta CDR3 regions were amplified from genomic DNA by bias-controlled multiplex PCR with the immunoSEQ v3 hsTCRB kit. The TCR libraries were sequenced on an Illumina NextSeq 500 to roughly 2 million read pairs for survey level or about 5-6.5 million read pairs for deep level. For the original study's pipeline: The immunoSEQ Analyzer software assigned V, D and J genes, filtered out non-productive sequences, and reported clonality. Repertoires were compared using productive Simpson clonality and Morisita overlap index of productive TRB rearrangements between infused TIL and blood. Absolute clonotype counts in blood were estimated by multiplying the lymphocyte count by the CD3+ fraction and by the productive frequency of the clone. Sourced from immuneACCESS, this table was stored by TCRdb with only in-frame sequences that have V and J called. A share of the clones is absent; for the studies checked, an unresolved V gene accounts for under half, and the remainder has no known explanation. V and J calls and clone size come straight from that table; D and trimming were deduced from the DNA. In all, the sample holds about 60,000 clones, and around 86% of those were seen once. The ten largest clones take up just over 2.5% of the sample.

Interpreted using the paper, the time point label stands for: pre-treatment sample, taken before nivolumab and TIL therapy. Adults with stage 4 NSCLC were enrolled in a dual-center phase I trial from October 2017 to early 2020. The samples were obtained from a phase I trial that was single-arm and open-label and tested tumor-infiltrating lymphocyte therapy combined with nivolumab in advanced non-small cell lung cancer. Blood mononuclear cells from EDTA tubes were separated on a Ficoll gradient and snap-frozen as pellets, and DNA was extracted from the cells using a Qiagen mini-prep kit. This sample is drawn from a study of TIL therapy for anti-PD-1-resistant metastatic lung cancer (dated by TCRdb to the early 2020s). Concerning the study at large: Tumors were collected before any PD-1/PD-L1 blockade, after which patients were given nivolumab, and patients who progressed were given lymphodepletion, an infusion of expanded TIL and IL-2. Enrolled patients had a median age of around 51 years (range about 35-85) and a median tumor PD-L1 proportion score of approximately 6%. The cohort was composed predominantly of lung adenocarcinoma, with several EGFR-mutant and two ALK-rearranged tumors included, and half of patients were identified as current or former smokers. A median non-synonymous tumor mutation burden of more than 1.2 mutations per megabase was determined across the cohort by whole-exome sequencing. T cell receptor beta sequencing of tumor and peripheral blood served to follow clonotypes across the tumor, the expanded TIL product, and serial blood samples. On the study overall, not on this receptor specifically: Because the cohort was highly selected, with more treatment-naive, never-smoker and oncogene-addicted patients than is typical, generalizability is limited. The study protocol defined all tumor marker inferences as exploratory. Infused TIL clonotypes partially replaced the baseline peripheral repertoire then decayed over months, with no apparent association between persistence and response.

This receptor was identified in a person aged 25 to 85 with non-small cell lung cancer. The source was blood, collected at baseline.

The sequence in DNA is TGTGCCAGCAGCTTATCCGGGACAGAGACCTCTGGAAACACCATATATTTT. It specifies CASSLSGTETSGNTIYF. The receptor chain draws on TRBV5-6 and TRBJ1-3; 7 central nucleotides agree with TRBD1. CDR1 SGHDT and CDR2 YYEEEE are derived from the germline V gene. The germline V and J ends show losses of 2 bases and 0 bases respectively, and no gene match explains 8 bases of the junction. Including cysteine and phenylalanine, the CDR3 has 17 amino acids. Just the 51-base CDR3 DNA is kept, in frame starting at base 1.